The TCR beta chain described here comes from a study of cytomegalovirus exposure and HLA in healthy donors. PCR employed 60 Vbeta and 13 Jbeta primers. TCRdb's table, derived via immunoSEQ multiplex PCR, lists solely in-frame clones and lacks some. With 55,000 to 85,000 clones in the sample, the ten largest clones hold approximately 3.6%. Deletions cut 2 bases from V and 4 bases from J, with 7 bases between. This CDR3 spans 13 amino acids. Germline CDR1 and CDR2: MNHEY and SVGAGI. This sequence joins TRBV6-5 and TRBJ2-3, with D possibly being TRBD2 (5 bases). This receptor was identified in a female donor in good health and CMV-seropositive. Specimen: PBMCs. CDR3 sequence: CASSYGRADTQYF. In DNA, the CDR3 is TGTGCCAGCAGTTACGGGCGGGCAGATACGCAGTATTTT.